Below, 32 T cell receptor beta chains from the same sample are listed, as sequenced in a study of T-cell memory formation after mild COVID-19. Each CDR3 protein is one row after TCRdb ran MiXCR on the 5' RACE reads. The repertoire has about 68,000 distinct CDR3 sequences, over 15% of them found once; the top ten carry around 31%. Material for sequencing was PBMCs or a T cell subset sorted from them (not recorded which). The receptors stem from an adult woman who had mild COVID-19 (a few samples of this study predate the infection). Cell type and time point are not known.

The genes are TRBV25-1 and TRBJ2-1; D ambiguous. Germline loops: CDR1 MGHDK, CDR2 SYGVNS. The CDR3 has 15 residues. Trimming left V 6 bases short and J 7 bases short, with 19 bases between. CDR3 sequence: CASRGSGVGHNEQFF. The CDR3 coding sequence is TGTGCCAGCAGGGGAAGTGGGGTGGGTCATAATGAGCAGTTCTTC.

This clonotype was seen ten or more times. The V call is TRBV11-3, the J call TRBJ2-1, with TRBD2 matching 10 bases. V dropped 4 bases and J dropped 7; count of bases not matched to a gene: 4. Germline CDR1 is SGHNT and CDR2 is YENEEA. There are 14 residues in the CDR3. CDR3 region: CASSSGLAVNEQFF. In nucleotides, the CDR3 is TGTGCCAGCAGCTCCGGACTAGCGGTTAATGAGCAGTTCTTC.

This chain joins TRBV6-5 and TRBJ1-2; D ambiguous. The ends were cut back, 7 bases at V and 3 bases at J, with 15 bases in the middle. Germline CDR1 is MNHEY and CDR2 is SVGAGI. The CDR3 has 14 amino acids. DNA for the CDR3: TGTGCCAGCACTTCGCCGGGAGTTTACTATGGCTACACCTTC. Translating it yields CASTSPGVYYGYTF.

The chain recombines TRBV30 with TRBJ2-1; D unresolved. V was clipped by 2 bases and J by 0 bases, with 8 bases between them. Germline lookup yields CDR1 GTSNPN and CDR2 SVGIG (reference sequence). The CDR3 runs to 14 residues. CDR3 DNA sequence: TGTGCCTGGAGTCATGTAAGCTCCTACAATGAGCAGTTCTTC. Translation gives CAWSHVSSYNEQFF.

The V call is TRBV27, the J call TRBJ2-7; a weak D match, TRBD2 (6 bases). Germline CDR1 reads MNHEY; CDR2 reads SMNVEV (reference sequence). The CDR3 totals 15 residues. V lost 6 bases and J lost 3, with 18 bases in between. This CDR3 reads CASRPMVADIYEQYF. The CDR3 DNA reads as TGTGCCAGCAGACCTATGGTAGCGGATATCTACGAGCAGTACTTC.

This clonotype appeared a few times. The chain's CDR3 is CASSLELSGTGLGYNEQFF. The CDR3 DNA reads as TGCGCCAGCAGCTTGGAACTCTCCGGGACAGGGTTGGGGTACAATGAGCAGTTCTTC. The V and J genes are TRBV5-1 and TRBJ2-1; 9 bases align to TRBD1. V was pared by 0 bases and J by 4 bases, with 14 bases of the junction left unmatched. There are 19 residues in the CDR3. CDR1 and CDR2 (germline): SGHRS, YFSETQ.

By share, this clonotype counts as medium-sized (0.01 to 0.1%). V gene TRBV10-3 combines with J gene TRBJ1-1; possibly TRBD1 for D (6 bases). Germline V CDR1 and CDR2: ENHRY, SYGVKD. The CDR3 consists of 16 residues. V lost 0 bases, J lost 4 bases, and 15 bases lay in between. The DNA of the CDR3 is TGTGCCATCAGTGAGTCCCGGACAGCGGGCGGCACTGAAGCTTTCTTT. This translates into CAISESRTAGGTEAFF.

The rearrangement joins TRBV25-1 to TRBJ2-1; a weak D match, TRBD2 (5 bases). There are 13 residues in the CDR3. Trimming shortened V by 8 bases and J by 5 bases, and 13 bases separated the two germline ends. CDR1 and CDR2 from the germline V gene are MGHDK and SYGVNS. The CDR3 region is CASGGLGNNEQFF. The CDR3 region has the DNA TGTGCCAGCGGAGGACTGGGTAACAATGAGCAGTTCTTC. The full variable domain, rest sourced from reference TRBV25-1 and TRBJ2-1, is EADIYQTPRYLVIGTGKKITLECSQTMGHDKMYWYQQDPGMELHLIHYSYGVNSTEKGDLSSESTVSRIRTEHFPLTLESARPSHTSQYLCASGGLGNNEQFFGPGTRLTVL.

This clonotype appeared a few times. This rearrangement joins TRBV20-1 to TRBJ2-1; TRBD2 matches at 9 bases. The CDR3 extends over 16 amino acids. The trim removed 2 bases at V and 0 bases at J, leaving 5 bases unmatched. From germline, CDR1 is DFQATT and CDR2 SNEGSKA (reference sequence). CDR3 DNA sequence: TGCAGTGCTAGATTGACTAGCGGATTCTCCTACAATGAGCAGTTCTTC. Translated: CSARLTSGFSYNEQFF.

A few counts support this clonotype. The rearrangement joins TRBV5-4 to TRBJ2-1; 10 nucleotides line up with TRBD2. V was pared by 3 bases and J by 6 bases, with 6 bases of the junction left unmatched. The CDR3 runs to 15 residues. Germline assignment: CDR1 SGHNT and CDR2 YYREEE (reference sequence). The CDR3 sequence: CASSSGTSAFNEQFF. The CDR3 region has the DNA TGTGCCAGCAGCTCCGGGACTAGCGCTTTCAATGAGCAGTTCTTC.

The rearrangement joins TRBV24-1 to TRBJ1-1; D is perhaps TRBD1 (5 bases). Looked up from germline, CDR1 is KGHDR and CDR2 is SFDVKD. The CDR3 runs to 15 residues. Between the trimmed V and J ends, which lost 3 bases and 5 bases, there was a span of 15 bases. For the CDR3, the DNA is TGTGCCACCAGTGATAGTGGGACTGGTTGGACTGAAGCTTTCTTT. This gives the protein CATSDSGTGWTEAFF.

This clonotype was counted a few times. The CDR3 coding sequence is TGTGCCAGCAAGCCGGGCCAAAGGGGCTACACCTTC. Its protein product is CASKPGQRGYTF. The chain links TRBV6-6 to TRBJ1-2, with no clear D. Trimming cost V 7 bases and J 8 bases, with 14 bases left between them. This CDR3 region has 12 residues. Per the germline V gene, CDR1 is MNHNY and CDR2 is SVGAGI (reference sequence).

The gene calls are TRBV20-1 and TRBJ2-7, with D possibly TRBD1 on 6 matching bases. Deletions cut 0 bases from V and 6 bases from J, with 9 bases between. Germline loops: CDR1 DFQATT, CDR2 SNEGSKA (reference sequence). The CDR3 covers 12 residues. CDR3 amino acids: CSARDRGVEQYF. DNA of the CDR3: TGCAGTGCTAGAGACAGGGGTGTCGAGCAGTACTTC.

V is TRBV4-3 and J is TRBJ2-7; a weak D match, TRBD1 (5 bases). CDR3 length equals 16 residues. Trimming shortened V by 1 base and J by 3 bases, and 16 bases separated the two germline ends. Germline V gene sequence: CDR1 LGHNA, CDR2 YSLEER. The CDR3 nucleotides are TGCGCCAGCAGCCAAGGAATCACAGGAGCGAGCTACGAGCAGTACTTC. This gives the protein CASSQGITGASYEQYF.

At least ten counts were recorded for this clonotype. The V gene is TRBV7-9, the J gene TRBJ2-7; 14 bases match TRBD2. The V and J ends lost 2 bases and 1 base, in that order; junction bases with no gene match: 4. Germline values: CDR1 SEHNR, CDR2 FQNEAQ (reference sequence). CDR3 size: 17 residues. The CDR3 loop reads CASSLWTSGGTSYEQYF. In nucleotides, the CDR3 is TGTGCCAGCAGCTTATGGACTAGCGGGGGGACTTCCTACGAGCAGTACTTC.

The rearrangement joins TRBV5-1 to TRBJ2-1; unclear D gene. Germline V CDR1 and CDR2: SGHRS, YFSETQ. The V and J ends lost 0 bases and 0 bases respectively, with 10 bases between them. This CDR3 is 16 amino acids long. The CDR3: CASSLDLHLSYNEQFF. The CDR3 DNA reads TGCGCCAGCAGCTTGGACTTGCACCTCTCCTACAATGAGCAGTTCTTC. Looking up the rest from reference TRBV5-1 and TRBJ2-1 gives the full variable domain: KAGVTQTPRYLIKTRGQQVTLSCSPISGHRSVSWYQQTPGQGLQFLFEYFSETQRNKGNFPGRFSGRQFSNSRSEMNVSTLELGDSALYLCASSLDLHLSYNEQFFGPGTRLTVL.

The V and J genes are TRBV3-1 and TRBJ2-5; the D gene is possibly TRBD1 (6 bases). The CDR3 has 16 amino acids. Germline CDR1 and CDR2: LGHDT and YNNKEL (reference sequence). V was shortened by 4 bases and J by 1 base, with 16 bases between the two germline ends. The CDR3 bases are TGTGCCAGCAGCCCGCCACAGGGTTCTGGCCAAGAGACCCAGTACTTC. Protein product: CASSPPQGSGQETQYF.

This chain joins TRBV4-1 and TRBJ2-6; D is undetermined. The CDR3 sequence is 16 residues long. V was pared by 2 bases and J by 0 bases, with 8 bases between. CDR1 and CDR2 from the germline V gene are MGHRA and YSYEKL. CDR3 in amino acids: CASSQLQLSGANVLTF. The CDR3 region has the DNA TGCGCCAGCAGCCAATTACAGCTCTCTGGGGCCAACGTCCTGACTTTC.

This rearrangement joins TRBV10-1 to TRBJ2-5, with a possible D match to TRBD2 (6 bases). Trimming stripped 5 bases from V and 6 bases from J, with 13 bases between. CDR3 length: 13 residues. Per the germline V gene, CDR1 is WNHNN and CDR2 is SYGVQD (reference sequence). CDR3 bases: TGCGCCAGCAGTCGGGACTGTGAACAGACCCAGTACTTC. This sequence encodes CASSRDCEQTQYF.

This clonotype turned up a few times. This sequence joins TRBV7-8 and TRBJ2-1; TRBD1 matches at 9 bases. The CDR3 consists of 15 residues. The V gene's germline CDR1 is SGHVS and CDR2 FQNEAQ. V shed 5 bases and J 6 bases; nucleotides not matched to a gene: 8. The CDR3 bases are TGTGCCAGCAGCCAGGACAGGGGAAGGAGCAATGAGCAGTTCTTC. This gives the protein CASSQDRGRSNEQFF. The entire variable domain, with the rest obtained from reference TRBV7-8 and TRBJ2-1, is as follows: GAGVSQSPRYKVAKRGQDVALRCDPISGHVSLFWYQQALGQGPEFLTYFQNEAQLDKSGLPSDRFFAERPEGSVSTLKIQRTQQEDSAVYLCASSQDRGRSNEQFFGPGTRLTVL.

This clonotype was detected many times. CDR3 protein: CASSLDMSGEQYF. CDR3 nucleotides: TGTGCCAGCAGCTTAGACATGAGCGGCGAGCAGTACTTC. V is TRBV7-9 and J is TRBJ2-7; a weak D match, TRBD2 (5 bases). Germline assignment: CDR1 SEHNR and CDR2 FQNEAQ (reference sequence). The CDR3 runs 13 residues. The V end lost 1 base, the J end lost 6 bases, and 10 bases lay between the germline ends.

This clonotype showed up just a few times. V gene TRBV6-5 combines with J gene TRBJ2-3, with 11 nucleotides matching TRBD2. This CDR3 spans 16 amino acids. V was clipped by 5 bases and J by 5 bases; unmatched bases: 9. Germline V gene lookup returns CDR1 MNHEY and CDR2 SVGAGI. The CDR3 here is CASSPPTSGTVDTQYF. CDR3 sequence (DNA): TGTGCCAGCAGTCCACCGACTAGCGGGACGGTAGATACGCAGTATTTT.

This chain connects TRBV4-3 to TRBJ1-2; D uncertain. Per germline, CDR1 LGHNA and CDR2 YSLEER. V shed 3 bases and J shed 8 bases, with 13 bases lying between them. This CDR3 contains 13 residues. The CDR3 here is CASSHSGADGYTF. CDR3 bases: TGCGCCAGCAGCCACTCCGGAGCTGACGGCTACACCTTC.

This clonotype was counted only a few times. The rearrangement uses TRBV6-4 and TRBJ2-3; D remains unclear. The ends were cut back, 3 bases at V and 3 bases at J, with 4 bases in the middle. CDR1 is MRHNA and CDR2 is SNTAGT in the germline V gene. The CDR3 has 12 residues. The CDR3 sequence is CASSEGTDTQYF. The DNA of the CDR3 is TGTGCCAGCAGTGAGGGGACAGATACGCAGTATTTT.

The chain uses TRBV15 and TRBJ2-1, with D unresolved. Between the trimmed V and J ends, which lost 0 bases and 6 bases, there was a span of 9 bases. The CDR3 has 14 amino acids. The V gene's germline CDR1 is LNHNV and CDR2 YYDKDF (reference sequence). CDR3: CATSREGTGNEQFF. The CDR3 DNA reads as TGTGCCACCAGCAGAGAGGGAACGGGCAATGAGCAGTTCTTC.

This clonotype was counted ten times or more. This chain joins TRBV5-4 and TRBJ2-3; TRBD2 agrees at 8 bases. The CDR3 consists of 13 residues. Germline V gene data show CDR1 as SGHNT and CDR2 as YYREEE (reference sequence). Germline trimming cut 2 bases from V and 6 bases from J; bases unmatched to any gene: 2. Written as DNA, the CDR3 is TGTGCCAGCAGCTTCGGCGGGGGGGATACGCAGTATTTT. This translates into CASSFGGGDTQYF.

This clonotype was found a few times. V gene TRBV5-1 combines with J gene TRBJ2-1; D gene ambiguous. V was shortened by 0 bases and J by 6 bases, with 10 bases between the two germline ends. The CDR3 is 14 amino acids. The V gene's germline CDR1 is SGHRS and CDR2 YFSETQ. The CDR3 here is CASSLGYGSNEQFF. The CDR3 DNA sequence: TGCGCCAGCAGCTTGGGATACGGTTCCAATGAGCAGTTCTTC.

J is TRBJ2-1 and V is TRBV24-1, with 10 positions matching TRBD2. Germline-derived CDR1 and CDR2 are KGHDR and SFDVKD. The CDR3 totals 16 residues. V was pared by 4 bases and J by 5 bases, with 7 bases of the junction left unmatched. The CDR3 loop reads CATSEPWTSGDNEQFF. In DNA form, the CDR3 reads TGTGCCACCAGTGAGCCCTGGACTAGCGGAGACAATGAGCAGTTCTTC.

V is TRBV7-9 and J is TRBJ2-5; D is ambiguous. V lost 4 bases and J 1 base, leaving 13 bases between the germline ends. The length of the CDR3 is 15 residues. The germline gives CDR1 SEHNR, CDR2 FQNEAQ (reference sequence). The CDR3 sequence is CASSSGRRGQETQYF. CDR3 nucleotide sequence: TGTGCCAGCAGCTCCGGACGGAGAGGCCAAGAGACCCAGTACTTC.

V usage is TRBV29-1 and J usage is TRBJ1-3; D is unclear. Germline V gene lookup returns CDR1 SQVTM and CDR2 ANQGSEA. The V and J ends lost 7 bases and 4 bases respectively, with 11 bases between them. This CDR3 is built from 12 residues. The CDR3 loop is CSAQTLGNTIYF. DNA for the CDR3: TGCAGCGCCCAAACTCTAGGAAACACCATATATTTT.

This clonotype came up a few times. The chain is built from TRBV20-1 and TRBJ1-5; D gene unclear. The germline V gene encodes CDR1 DFQATT and CDR2 SNEGSKA (reference sequence). CDR3 length equals 14 residues. Trimming took off 4 bases at V and 0 bases at J, with 10 bases between the two ends. The CDR3 is CSAKHPNSNQPQHF. CDR3 DNA sequence: TGCAGTGCTAAGCATCCAAATAGCAATCAGCCCCAGCATTTT.

The V and J genes are TRBV12-3 or TRBV12-4 and TRBJ2-7; possibly TRBD1 or TRBD2 for D (5 bases each). V was cut by 3 bases and J by 3 bases, with 12 bases left in between. This CDR3 region has 14 residues. Here the CDR3 DNA reads TGTGCCAGCAGTTTGCACAGTGGGGGCTACGAGCAGTACTTC. It translates to CASSLHSGGYEQYF.